These T cell receptor beta chains were read from a single sample in a study of T cell changes during pregnancy in multiple sclerosis. TCRdb's copy holds only in-frame clones and misses some; the assay was immunoSEQ multiplex PCR. Of 65,000 to 75,000 clones listed, 80% to 95% are singletons. Here the sequenced sample was peripheral blood, taken after pregnancy. The source of these receptors is a female donor in good health, enrolled as a control in a pregnancy study. CDR3s include the opening cysteine and the closing phenylalanine or tryptophan. Each record gives: V gene, J gene, clone size, D gene, CDR3 DNA, CDR3 protein. D genes are given only for firm matches. Clone size appears in some rows only: once, few, many, or a class for an expanded clone.

>TRBV19|TRBJ1-6|NA|NA
TGTGCCAGTAGTCCCCGGCGGTCCTATAATTCACCCCTCCACTTT
CASSPRRSYNSPLHF
>TRBV5-1|TRBJ2-7|once|TRBD2
TGCGCCAGCAGCCCGTATAGCGGGGGCCTCTCCTACGAGCAGTACTTC
CASSPYSGGLSYEQYF
>TRBV4-3|TRBJ1-1|NA|NA
TGCGCCAGCAGCCAAGGAGGCAACACTGAAGCTTTCTTT
CASSQGGNTEAFF
>TRBV5-6|TRBJ2-5|few|TRBD2
TGTGCCAGCAGCTCCCGGTGGGATAGCGGGGTACAGACCCAGTACTTC
CASSSRWDSGVQTQYF
>TRBV5-5|TRBJ2-7|NA|TRBD1
TGTGCCAGCAGCTTGTACGGGACAGGCTTCTACGAGCAGTACTTC
CASSLYGTGFYEQYF
>TRBV27|TRBJ2-7|NA|NA
TGTGCCAGCAGTCCCTCTATCGCCGCGACAGCCCTTGACGAGCAGTACTTC
CASSPSIAATALDEQYF
>TRBV13|TRBJ2-7|NA|NA
TGTGCCAGCACCCGCGAGGCAGGGGTCCCCTACGAGCAGTACTTC
CASTREAGVPYEQYF
>TRBV5-4|TRBJ2-1|once|NA
TGTGCCAGCAGCTTGGGTGGGGAGGGCGGGGGCGCAGGTACTGAGCAGTTCTTC
CASSLGGEGGGAGTEQFF
>TRBV6-5|TRBJ1-2|NA|TRBD1
TGTGCCAGCAGTGAACAGGGGAATGGCTACACCTTC
CASSEQGNGYTF
>TRBV4-1|TRBJ1-2|NA|TRBD1
TGCGCCAGCAGCCAAGATAAAAGGGACAGGGTTAGCTATGGCTACACCTTC
CASSQDKRDRVSYGYTF
>TRBV5-1|TRBJ2-3|NA|TRBD2
TGCGCCAGCAGCTTGAGCGGGAGTGAAGCAGATACGCAGTATTTT
CASSLSGSEADTQYF
>TRBV15|TRBJ1-4|NA|NA
TGTGCCACCAGCAGCCTCGGGGGGGCGGCCGATAATGAAAAACTGTTTTTT
CATSSLGGAADNEKLFF
>TRBV11-1|TRBJ2-1|NA|TRBD1
TGTGCCAGCAGCAAACCGGGACAGGGAAGAAGCGAGCAGTTCTTC
CASSKPGQGRSEQFF
>TRBV5-4|TRBJ1-3|NA|TRBD1
TGTGCCAGCAGCCCCACAGGGGGATTTGGAAACACCATATATTTT
CASSPTGGFGNTIYF
>TRBV5-4|TRBJ1-4|NA|TRBD1
TGTGCCAGCAGCCCCGGGACAGATGAAAAACTGTTTTTT
CASSPGTDEKLFF
>TRBV28|TRBJ2-1|NA|NA
TGTGCCAGCACGAAAGCCCTCTACAATGAGCAGTTCTTC
CASTKALYNEQFF
>TRBV7-9|TRBJ2-3|NA|TRBD2
TGTGCCAGCAGCCATCTACTAGCGGGAACCACAGATACGCAGTATTTT
CASSHLLAGTTDTQYF
>TRBV5-1|TRBJ2-3|NA|NA
TGCGCCAGCAGCTTCACGGGTCCGGGGGGCTTCCGGTCCACAGATACGCAGTATTTT
CASSFTGPGGFRSTDTQYF
>TRBV11-1|TRBJ1-1|NA|TRBD1
TGTGCCAGCAGCCGAGAAGGGGGCGGGGAGGCTTTCTTT
CASSREGGGEAFF
>TRBV4-1|TRBJ2-1|NA|NA
TGCGCCAGCAGCCACCCCGAGGGGGACAAAAGTCGCTCCTACAATGAGCAGTTCTTC
CASSHPEGDKSRSYNEQFF
>TRBV2|TRBJ2-1|NA|TRBD2
TGTGCCAGGGGAGGGTCATACAATGAGCAGTTCTTC
CARGGSYNEQFF
>TRBV4-1|TRBJ2-2|NA|TRBD1
TGCGCCAGCAGCCACCCCACTCACCCGGACAGGGGATCACACGGGGAGCTGTTTTTT
CASSHPTHPDRGSHGELFF
>TRBV27|TRBJ2-7|NA|TRBD1
TGTGCCAGCAGTCCGCAAGGGACAGGGAGCTACGAGCAGTACTTC
CASSPQGTGSYEQYF
>TRBV4-1|TRBJ2-7|NA|NA
TGCGCCAGCAGCCGAGGCCAGTTGGACTACGAGCAGTACTTC
CASSRGQLDYEQYF
>TRBV10-3|TRBJ1-1|NA|NA
TGTGCCATCAGTACAACAGCGGGGGATACTGAAGCTTTCTTT
CAISTTAGDTEAFF
>TRBV5-1|TRBJ2-3|once|TRBD2
TGCGCCAGCAGCCGGGAGGGCTCTAGCGGGATCCCTAGCACAGATACGCAGTATTTT
CASSREGSSGIPSTDTQYF
>TRBV4-3|TRBJ2-7|NA|TRBD1
TGCGCCAGCAGCCCTTTGAGGACAGGGGGCTTTGAGCAGTACTTC
CASSPLRTGGFEQYF
>TRBV4-1|TRBJ2-3|NA|NA
TGCGCCAGCAGCCGCCTGGACTACCCCACAGATACGCAGTATTTT
CASSRLDYPTDTQYF
>TRBV5-4|TRBJ2-3|NA|TRBD1
TGTGCCAGCAGCAGACGGGACAGGGCGGAAGATACGCAGTATTTT
CASSRRDRAEDTQYF
>TRBV6-1|TRBJ2-7|NA|NA
TGTGCCAGCAGTGCCCAGGCCGAGCAGTACTTC
CASSAQAEQYF
>TRBV10-3|TRBJ2-4|NA|NA
TGTGCCATCAGGGGGGCCCCGGGCATTCAGTACTTC
CAIRGAPGIQYF
>TRBV29-1|TRBJ2-1|NA|TRBD1
TGCAGCGTGGACAGGTCTACCTACAATGAGCAGTTCTTC
CSVDRSTYNEQFF
>TRBV2|TRBJ2-7|NA|NA
TGTGCGGGTCACCTAGGGGATGAGCAGTACTTC
CAGHLGDEQYF
>TRBV5-6|TRBJ2-1|NA|NA
TGTGCCAGCAGCTTGGTCGGTGGTGAGCAGTTCTTC
CASSLVGGEQFF
>TRBV2|TRBJ2-7|NA|TRBD2
TGTGCCAGCAGACCCCTTAGCGGGGCTACCTACGAGCAGTACTTC
CASRPLSGATYEQYF
>TRBV4-2|TRBJ2-3|NA|TRBD2
TGTGCCAGCAGCCAAGAATCCGGGGAGGGGCAGTATTTT
CASSQESGEGQYF
>TRBV7-9|TRBJ1-1|NA|NA
TGTGCCAGCAGGGGAGACACTGAAGCTTTCTTT
CASRGDTEAFF
>TRBV7-9|TRBJ2-5|NA|TRBD1
TGTGCCAGCAGCTCCCCCCGCGACAGGGAAGAGACCCAGTACTTC
CASSSPRDREETQYF
>TRBV29-1|TRBJ2-5|NA|NA
TGCAGCGATCGGACAGGCGGGGCCCAGTACTTC
CSDRTGGAQYF
>TRBV27|TRBJ2-7|once|TRBD2
TGTGCCAGCAGTACCGGGAGGGTGTACGAGCAGTACTTC
CASSTGRVYEQYF
>TRBV6-6|TRBJ2-2|NA|TRBD1
TGTGCCAGCGGGACAGGGGGCGCCGGGGAGCTGTTTTTT
CASGTGGAGELFF
>TRBV23-1|TRBJ1-2|NA|NA
TGCGCCAGCCCGACAGCCGTCTATGGCTACACCTTC
CASPTAVYGYTF
>TRBV7-9|TRBJ1-3|NA|NA
TGTGCCAGCAGCTTAGTAACGAACTTCATATATTTT
CASSLVTNFIYF
>TRBV27|TRBJ1-1|NA|TRBD1
TGTGCCAGCAGTAGAGTGCCAGGGACAGCAAACACTGAAGCTTTCTTT
CASSRVPGTANTEAFF
>TRBV7-6|TRBJ1-4|NA|NA
TGTGCCAGCAGCTTAGGGGGCCCCGCGGGGCTTGGGGAAAAACTGTTTTTT
CASSLGGPAGLGEKLFF
>TRBV7-9|TRBJ1-1|NA|NA
TGTGCCAGCAGCTCGCCAACGGTCGCGGACACTGAAGCTTTCTTT
CASSSPTVADTEAFF